A selection of T cell receptor beta chains follows, all from one sample in a study of cytomegalovirus exposure and HLA in healthy donors. Clones were sequenced by immunoSEQ multiplex PCR, and TCRdb holds only the in-frame ones, with some missing. The sample records 95,000 to 150,000 clones, around three quarters being singletons. Sequencing was performed on PBMCs. These TCRs come from a woman in her 40s in good health and CMV-seropositive. The CDR3 runs from the conserved cysteine through the conserved F or W. A D gene is named only where the DNA matches it firmly. Clone size appears in some rows only: once, few, many, or a class for an expanded clone.

TRBV2,TRBJ2-6,-,-,CASTFAGANVLTF,TGTGCCAGCACTTTCGCTGGGGCCAACGTCCTGACTTTC
TRBV25-1,TRBJ2-3,-,-,CASSFARSTDTQYF,TGTGCCAGCAGTTTCGCCAGGAGCACAGATACGCAGTATTTT
TRBV10-3,TRBJ2-1,TRBD1,-,CAISAGQGYNEQFF,TGTGCCATCAGTGCCGGACAGGGTTACAATGAGCAGTTCTTC
TRBV5-6,TRBJ2-7,TRBD1,once,CASSVDRAWHEQYF,TGTGCCAGCAGCGTGGACAGGGCTTGGCACGAGCAGTACTTC
TRBV7-6,TRBJ2-5,TRBD2,-,CASSPQGGNGETQYF,TGTGCCAGCAGCCCCCAGGGAGGGAACGGGGAGACCCAGTACTTC
TRBV7-9,TRBJ2-3,-,-,CASSFSSGSTDTQYF,TGTGCCAGCAGCTTTAGTTCAGGGAGCACAGATACGCAGTATTTT
TRBV7-9,TRBJ1-3,-,-,CASSLQRGGNTIYF,TGTGCCAGCAGCCTCCAAAGGGGTGGAAACACCATATATTTT
TRBV2,TRBJ2-1,-,-,CASSTQNEQFF,TGTGCCAGCAGTACCCAGAATGAGCAGTTCTTC
TRBV5-1,TRBJ1-1,TRBD1,-,CASSLGIYRGVGRAFF,TGCGCCAGCAGCTTGGGGATATACAGGGGGGTTGGCAGAGCTTTCTTT
TRBV7-9,TRBJ1-1,-,-,CASSLVSTEAFF,TGTGCCAGCAGCTTAGTTAGCACTGAAGCTTTCTTT
TRBV21-1,TRBJ2-7,-,-,CASSNEQGASYEQYF,TGTGCCAGCAGCAACGAACAGGGGGCAAGCTACGAGCAGTACTTC
TRBV6-5,TRBJ2-7,TRBD2,few,CASSSGLGTSYEQYF,TGTGCCAGCAGTTCGGGACTAGGGACCTCCTACGAGCAGTACTTC
TRBV7-2,TRBJ2-2,-,-,CASSLVETGELFF,TGTGCCAGCAGCTTGGTAGAGACCGGGGAGCTGTTTTTT
TRBV19,TRBJ2-7,TRBD1,-,CASSPSRDRANYEQYF,TGTGCCAGTAGTCCGTCCCGGGACAGGGCCAACTACGAGCAGTACTTC
TRBV12-5,TRBJ2-5,TRBD1,-,CASGYNSGQGKGETQYF,TGTGCTAGTGGTTACAATTCGGGACAGGGGAAGGGAGAGACCCAGTACTTC
TRBV7-6,TRBJ2-3,TRBD2,-,CASSLTLLAGGTDTQYF,TGTGCCAGCAGCTTAACCCTACTTGCGGGGGGCACAGATACGCAGTATTTT
TRBV19,TRBJ1-2,TRBD1,-,CASSTQQGNSYGYTF,TGTGCCAGTAGTACCCAACAGGGGAATAGCTATGGCTACACCTTC
TRBV6-1,TRBJ2-7,TRBD1,-,CASNPGQGPSYEQYF,TGTGCCAGCAATCCGGGACAGGGGCCCTCCTACGAGCAGTACTTC
TRBV4-1,TRBJ2-3,TRBD1,-,CASSPLSGGAVYTQYF,TGCGCCAGCAGCCCTCTTTCAGGGGGCGCGGTGTATACGCAGTATTTT
TRBV9,TRBJ2-2,TRBD1,-,CASSVWDRPAPGTGELFF,TGTGCCAGCAGCGTATGGGACAGACCCGCGCCGGGCACCGGGGAGCTGTTTTTT
TRBV29-1,TRBJ1-1,-,-,CSAAGGYTEAFF,TGCAGCGCCGCCGGAGGGTACACTGAAGCTTTCTTT
TRBV5-1,TRBJ2-3,-,-,CASTEGDAQYF,TGCGCCAGCACCGAGGGGGATGCGCAGTATTTT
TRBV7-9,TRBJ1-5,TRBD1,-,CASSLERQMDRGGNQPQHF,TGTGCCAGCAGCTTAGAGCGACAAATGGACAGGGGAGGGAATCAGCCCCAGCATTTT
TRBV11-2,TRBJ2-7,TRBD1,-,CASSSTQGDSYEQYF,TGTGCCAGCAGCTCCACCCAGGGGGACTCCTACGAGCAGTACTTC
TRBV27,TRBJ2-1,-,-,CASSSPRHEQFF,TGTGCCAGCAGTTCCCCCCGTCATGAGCAGTTCTTC
TRBV19,TRBJ2-2,-,-,CASTMRSDTGELFF,TGTGCCAGTACCATGCGGTCCGACACCGGGGAGCTGTTTTTT
TRBV4-2,TRBJ2-2,-,-,CASSQEPGANTGELFF,TGTGCCAGCAGCCAAGAACCGGGAGCGAACACCGGGGAGCTGTTTTTT
TRBV7-3,TRBJ2-5,-,once,CASSLYGSGETQYF,TGTGCCAGCAGCTTATACGGGTCTGGTGAGACCCAGTACTTC
TRBV5-6,TRBJ2-7,-,-,CASSLDTTYEQYF,TGTGCCAGCAGCTTGGACACTACCTACGAGCAGTACTTC
TRBV27,TRBJ2-3,-,-,CASNRIAVTSTDTQYF,TGTGCCAGCAATAGAATAGCTGTAACTAGCACAGATACGCAGTATTTT
TRBV7-8,TRBJ2-5,TRBD2,-,CASSLQLAGNQETQYF,TGTGCCAGCAGCTTACAACTAGCGGGGAACCAAGAGACCCAGTACTTC
TRBV5-6,TRBJ2-5,-,-,CASSFGTGRGETQYF,TGTGCCAGCAGCTTCGGTACAGGGAGGGGAGAGACCCAGTACTTC